The clone carrying this T cell receptor (beta chain) appeared a few times. TCRdb re-called the RT-PCR reads with MiXCR, one entry per CDR3 protein. The sample yields about 200,000 distinct CDR3 sequences, around 41% seen once. These data come from a study of patients and donors after allogeneic stem cell transplantation. This clonotype was sampled from a human donor who was either an allogeneic HSCT recipient or a stem cell or donor lymphocyte infusion donor (not recorded which). It is not recorded whose cells these are; they may come from a transplant donor. Specimen: blood, either unsorted or a sorted T cell fraction (not recorded which).

CDR3 protein: CSARQGMDSPLHF. The CDR3 region has the DNA TGCAGTGCTCGACAGGGGATGGATTCACCCCTCCACTTT. This sequence joins TRBV20-1 and TRBJ1-6; 8 bases map to TRBD1. The ends lost 5 bases at V and 8 bases at J; junction bases unmatched: 5. This CDR3 has 13 amino acids. CDR1 and CDR2 from the germline V gene are DFQATT and SNEGSKA (reference sequence).